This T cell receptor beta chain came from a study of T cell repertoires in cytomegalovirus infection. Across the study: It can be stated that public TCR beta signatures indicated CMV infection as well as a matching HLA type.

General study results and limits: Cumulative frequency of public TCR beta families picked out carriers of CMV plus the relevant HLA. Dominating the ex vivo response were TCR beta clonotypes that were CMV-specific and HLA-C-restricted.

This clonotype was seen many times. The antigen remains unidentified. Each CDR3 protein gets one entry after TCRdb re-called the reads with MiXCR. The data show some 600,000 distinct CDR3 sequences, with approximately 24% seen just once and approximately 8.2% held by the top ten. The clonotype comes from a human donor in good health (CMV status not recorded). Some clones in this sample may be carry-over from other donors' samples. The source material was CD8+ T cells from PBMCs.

CDR3 amino acids: CASGEIAGANTGELFF. The DNA of the CDR3 is TGTGCCAGTGGGGAAATAGCGGGGGCGAACACCGGGGAGCTGTTTTTT. V gene TRBV7-6 combines with J gene TRBJ2-2; 9 bases map to TRBD2. V was pared by 9 bases and J by 0 bases, with 8 bases of the junction left unmatched. CDR1 SGHVS and CDR2 FNYEAQ come from the germline V gene. The CDR3 spans 16 residues.